This note documents a single TCR beta chain sequence. CDR3 length equals 13 residues. From germline, CDR1 is SGHTA and CDR2 FQGNSA. V was cut by 3 bases and J by 5 bases, with 10 bases left in between. This entry comes from a study of blood T cell repertoires in COVID-19. Turning to the study itself: Spain, Italy and the United States supplied samples that represented acute and convalescent COVID-19. Sample material is recorded as cDNA or gDNA derived from T cells, B-cell-depleted T cells, or PBMCs.

Per the authors' pipeline: Researchers report that nucleated cell counts were estimated from reference gene primer amplification. The method was immunoSEQ multiplex PCR; TCRdb's version includes in-frame clones alone and lacks a portion of them. D and trimming come from the DNA, and the V and J calls and clone size come from that table. The sample holds roughly 250,000 clones, more than 80% seen once. The clonotype comes from a human donor in a cohort sampled during active COVID-19. The chain employs TRBV7-2 and TRBJ2-5, with D possibly being TRBD2 (6 bases). Source material: peripheral blood. The CDR3 DNA follows: TGTGCCAGCAGCTTGGCGGGGCGGGAGACCCAGTACTTC. Translated: CASSLAGRETQYF.